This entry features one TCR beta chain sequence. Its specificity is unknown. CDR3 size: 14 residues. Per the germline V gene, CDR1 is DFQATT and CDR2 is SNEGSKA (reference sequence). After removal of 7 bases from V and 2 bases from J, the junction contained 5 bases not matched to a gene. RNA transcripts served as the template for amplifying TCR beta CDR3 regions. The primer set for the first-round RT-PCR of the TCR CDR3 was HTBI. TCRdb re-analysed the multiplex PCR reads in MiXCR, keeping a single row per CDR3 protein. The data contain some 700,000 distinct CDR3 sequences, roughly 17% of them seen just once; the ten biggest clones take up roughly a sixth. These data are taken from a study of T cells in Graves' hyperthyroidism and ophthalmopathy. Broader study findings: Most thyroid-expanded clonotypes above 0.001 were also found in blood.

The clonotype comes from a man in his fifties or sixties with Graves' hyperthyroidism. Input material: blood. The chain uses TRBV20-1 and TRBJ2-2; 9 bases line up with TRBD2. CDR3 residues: CSVLAGFNTGELFF. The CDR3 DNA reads TGCAGTGTACTAGCGGGTTTCAACACCGGGGAGCTGTTTTTT.